Sequencing of this T cell receptor (beta chain) was carried out in a study of blood T cell repertoires in COVID-19. Across the study: Material from acute and convalescent COVID-19 was sourced from the United States, Italy and Spain.

Germline V CDR1 and CDR2: SGDLS, YYNGEE. V lost 3 bases and J 0 bases, leaving 22 bases between the germline ends. The CDR3 runs 19 residues. This clone was recorded only once. In the source study's methods: Amplification with reference gene primers provided the estimates of nucleated cell counts. Profiled with immunoSEQ multiplex PCR; TCRdb holds only in-frame clones, not every one. The V and J calls and clone size are taken from that table; D and trimming were inferred from the DNA. The sample comprises about 270,000 clones, around nine tenths of which are singletons, and about 8.6% rests with the top ten.

The sequencing sample was made of peripheral blood. The chain has TRBV9 and TRBJ1-3, with a tentative D call TRBD1 (6 bases). This receptor was taken from a man aged 40-50 years with active or convalescent COVID-19. This chain's CDR3 is CASSGSTGGHLSSGNTIYF. The CDR3, as DNA: TGTGCCAGCAGCGGATCGACGGGGGGACATTTGAGCTCTGGAAACACCATATATTTT.